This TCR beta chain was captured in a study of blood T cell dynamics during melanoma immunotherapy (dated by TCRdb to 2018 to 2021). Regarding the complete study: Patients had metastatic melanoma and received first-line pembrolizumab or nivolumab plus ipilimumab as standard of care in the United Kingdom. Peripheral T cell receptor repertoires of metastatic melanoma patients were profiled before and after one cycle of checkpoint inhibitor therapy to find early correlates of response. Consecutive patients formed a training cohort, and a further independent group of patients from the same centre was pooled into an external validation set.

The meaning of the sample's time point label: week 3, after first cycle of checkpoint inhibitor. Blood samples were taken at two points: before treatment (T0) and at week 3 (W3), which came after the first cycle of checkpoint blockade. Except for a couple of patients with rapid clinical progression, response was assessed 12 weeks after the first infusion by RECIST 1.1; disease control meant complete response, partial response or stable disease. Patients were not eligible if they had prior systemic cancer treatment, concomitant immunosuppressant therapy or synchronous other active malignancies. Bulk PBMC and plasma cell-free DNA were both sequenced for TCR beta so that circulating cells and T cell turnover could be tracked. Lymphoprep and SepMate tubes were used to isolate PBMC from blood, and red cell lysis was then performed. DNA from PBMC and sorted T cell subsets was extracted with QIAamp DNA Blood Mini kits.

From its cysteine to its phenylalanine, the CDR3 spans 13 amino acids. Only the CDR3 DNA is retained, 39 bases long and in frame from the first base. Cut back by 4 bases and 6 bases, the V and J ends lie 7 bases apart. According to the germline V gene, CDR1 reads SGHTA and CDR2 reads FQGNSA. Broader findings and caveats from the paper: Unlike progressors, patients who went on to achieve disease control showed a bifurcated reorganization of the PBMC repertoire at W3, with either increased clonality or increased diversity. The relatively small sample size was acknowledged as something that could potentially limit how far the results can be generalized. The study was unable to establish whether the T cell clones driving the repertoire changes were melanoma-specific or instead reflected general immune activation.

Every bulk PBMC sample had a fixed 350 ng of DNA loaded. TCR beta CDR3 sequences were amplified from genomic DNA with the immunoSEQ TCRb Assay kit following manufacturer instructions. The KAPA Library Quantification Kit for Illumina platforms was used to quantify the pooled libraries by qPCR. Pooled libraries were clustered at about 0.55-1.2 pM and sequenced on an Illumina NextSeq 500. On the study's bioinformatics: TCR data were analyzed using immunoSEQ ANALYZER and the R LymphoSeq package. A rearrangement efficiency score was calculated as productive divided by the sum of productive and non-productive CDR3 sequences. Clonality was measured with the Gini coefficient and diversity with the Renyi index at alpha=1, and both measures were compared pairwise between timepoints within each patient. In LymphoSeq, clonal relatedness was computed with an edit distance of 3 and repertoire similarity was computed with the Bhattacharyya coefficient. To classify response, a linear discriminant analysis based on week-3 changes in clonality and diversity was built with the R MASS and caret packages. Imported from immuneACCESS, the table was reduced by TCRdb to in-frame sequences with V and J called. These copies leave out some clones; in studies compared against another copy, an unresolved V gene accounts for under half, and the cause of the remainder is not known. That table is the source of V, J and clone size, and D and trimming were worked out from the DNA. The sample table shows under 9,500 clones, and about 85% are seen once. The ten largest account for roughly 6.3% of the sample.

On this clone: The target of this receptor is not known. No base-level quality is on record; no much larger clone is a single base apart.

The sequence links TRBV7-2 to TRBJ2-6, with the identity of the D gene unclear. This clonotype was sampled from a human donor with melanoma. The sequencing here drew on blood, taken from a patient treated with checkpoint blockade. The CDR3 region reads CASSYSLANVLTF. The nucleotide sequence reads TGTGCCAGCAGCTATTCTTTGGCCAACGTCCTGACTTTC.